This entry is about one T cell receptor beta chain. It lacks a known antigen. Base qualities are not provided; no much larger clone lies one nucleotide away. The data belong to a study of blood T cells in healthy people across ages (dated by TCRdb to 2014 to 2015). About the investigation overall: In model experiments, template switching captured roughly one uniquely barcoded TCR beta cDNA molecule for every two T cells. Using the same blood draw, the study looked at two additional independent replicas of 1 million unique cDNA reads for two donors, one aged 18 to 30 and the other aged 80 or older. Age-related changes in TCR beta repertoire diversity were measured in the study by deep sequencing normalized with unique cDNA molecular identifiers. The donors were divided into four age groups: young (average around 17 years), middle-aged (roughly 42), aged (62) and long-lived (roughly 86).

The donors were roughly 39 Caucasian individuals from Russia, aged roughly 6 to 100 years, who were systemically healthy. About 9.1 milliliters of peripheral blood were collected from each donor into EDTA-treated Vacutainer tubes. Ficoll-Paque density-gradient centrifugation was used to isolate PBMCs, with at least 6.5 million per sample. Trizol reagent was used to extract total RNA from PBMCs, with at least 5.5 micrograms per sample. Naive CD45RAhigh/CD27high T cell percentages were measured by flow cytometry on a PBMC aliquot from every donor. V loses 5 bases, J loses 4 bases, and the germline ends lie 18 bases apart. Reading from cysteine to phenylalanine, the CDR3 counts 16 amino acids. Only the CDR3 DNA is retained, 48 bases long and in frame from the first base. The germline V gene sets CDR1 to SGHTA and CDR2 to FQGNSA. Library preparation was by 5' RACE. Reads for this sample came from an Illumina HiSeq 2500. A second PCR of roughly 7 to 11 cycles was performed with a sample-barcoded 5' primer and a J-beta primer mix. Each TCR beta cDNA molecule received a unique molecular identifier from a template-switch 5' adaptor carrying 12 random nucleotides. Each sample yielded at least 2.5 million CDR3-containing paired-end reads. First-strand cDNA synthesis was performed from all RNA using the Mint cDNA synthesis kit, with priming by a TRBC-specific oligonucleotide. All cDNA was treated with uracil-DNA glycosylase and then went through a first 18-cycle PCR with the universal primers M1SS and BC2_uni_R. As for the authors' bioinformatics: For normalization, 1 million high-quality reads, each with a distinct molecular identifier, were randomly selected from each sample. Reads with shared molecular identifiers were discarded instead of being binned into consensus sequences. MiTCR, with a Q25 quality threshold and the strictest error-elimination algorithm, was used for CDR3 identification, clonotype clustering and error correction. A nonparametric unseen species model with Euler transformation was used to estimate lower-bound total TCR beta diversity. TCRdb trimmed the raw reads at Q25, called clones with MiXCR and kept productive beta chains. When rows share a CDR3 protein, they turn into one entry using the most common DNA and genes. For this entry, the V and J calls and clone size follow TCRdb and not the study's own pipeline. This sample lists roughly 1,100,000 distinct CDR3 sequences; about 23% were detected once. The top ten clones comprise less than 0.85% of the sample.

Overall study results and their limits: Estimates of total diversity based on one million sequenced T cells were considered lower bounds and underestimates. A strong correlation was found between observed TCR beta diversity and the percentage of naive T cells measured by flow cytometry. Compared with the aged group, the long-lived group had more naive CD4+ T cells, fewer expanded clones and increased TCR diversity, a pattern suggesting age selection. As age increased, observed TCR beta diversity per million T cells dropped in a roughly linear way, and a significant reduction was already evident by age 40. Because the CMV infection status of the donors was unknown, age-related changes in expanded clonotypes may potentially have been confounded. Since profiling was done on bulk unsorted PBMCs, naive and antigen-experienced compartments could not be conclusively compared.

Another study also made use of these data, one on T cells of mothers and their children. The other study reports the following: Nine systemically healthy Caucasian individuals served as donors, namely three mothers together with their six children. cDNA synthesis consumed the entire amount of extracted RNA, loaded at approximately 1.6 ug RNA in each 15 ul reaction. Sample barcodes and 2-4 random nucleotides were added via the M1S primer in the second PCR. Over 10 million TCR beta CDR3 reads came from each mother, compared with some 3.1 million reads from each child. Thymic selection shapes the output of TCR recombination in a similar way in related and unrelated pairs, and inherited differences have a minor effect. Related mother-child pairs always showed normalized repertoire overlap that was slightly higher than in unrelated mother-child pairs, though the difference was never significant. No persistent microchimeric T cell clones were found, with a detection sensitivity of approximately 100 clones per million clonotypes. The study used deep NGS to compare TCR beta repertoires of mothers and children, seeking features distinguishing related mother-child pairs from unrelated individuals. On average, the children were around 11 +/- 4 years old, while the mothers were about 40 +/- 4 years old. After adapter ligation was performed with NEBNext reagents, the libraries were sequenced on an Illumina HiSeq 2000 with 100+100 nt paired-end reads. Mother and child libraries were prepared a month apart and sequenced in separate runs to prevent cross-contamination. Between about 500,000 and 2,100,000 distinct TCR beta clonotypes were identified per donor. Naive TCR beta clonotypes were estimated from low-frequency clonotypes matched to each donor's FACS-determined naive share, without sorting.

The chain joins TRBV7-2 to TRBJ1-3; TRBD1 could be the D gene, as 6 bases match. The TCR sequence derives from a girl aged 2 to 9 in good health. The specimen was blood. The CDR3 amino acid sequence is: CASSATTVQGGNTIYF. The DNA is TGTGCCAGCAGCGCCACAACGGTACAGGGAGGAAACACCATATATTTT.